This TCR beta chain was identified in a study of cytomegalovirus exposure and HLA in healthy donors. Whole-study findings and limits: The investigators catalogued 150 or so TCR beta chains as cytomegalovirus-associated. As confirmed in vitro, three CMV-associated chains were specific for CMV antigens. According to an earlier analysis, most TCR beta V segments yielded productive rearrangements about 90% or about 30% of the time.

60 Vbeta and 13 Jbeta primers were used in PCR. Method: immunoSEQ multiplex PCR; TCRdb's copy keeps in-frame clones and lacks some. The table includes some 170,000 clones, about 79% detected once. In this sample, this clone turned up a few times. As yet, its antigen is unknown. All donors participated as healthy donors of bone marrow. This receptor was taken from a man in his forties or fifties in good health and CMV-seropositive. Material for sequencing was PBMCs.

CDR3 sequence: CASSLDPGGRLSTGELFF. The DNA of the CDR3 is TGTGCCAGCAGCTTAGATCCAGGGGGGAGATTAAGCACCGGGGAGCTGTTTTTT. The chain links TRBV13 to TRBJ2-2, with D perhaps TRBD1 (7 bases). This CDR3 is 18 amino acids long. The V end was cut by 1 base, the J end by 4 bases, with 19 bases between. Per the germline V gene, CDR1 is PRHDT and CDR2 is FYEKMQ (reference sequence).